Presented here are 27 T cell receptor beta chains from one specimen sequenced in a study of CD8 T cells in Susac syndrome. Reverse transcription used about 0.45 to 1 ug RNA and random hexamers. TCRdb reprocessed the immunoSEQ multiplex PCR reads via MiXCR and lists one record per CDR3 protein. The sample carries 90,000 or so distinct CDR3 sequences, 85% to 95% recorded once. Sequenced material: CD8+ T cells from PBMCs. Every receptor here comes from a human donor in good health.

The CDR3 loop is CASKSRRQGGLETQYF. Written as DNA, the CDR3 is TGTGCCAGCAAGAGTCGCCGGCAGGGTGGCTTAGAGACCCAGTACTTC. The chain is built from TRBV21-1 and TRBJ2-5; the D call of TRBD1 is as the table states it, not checked on the DNA. TRBV21-1 is shown as a pseudogene. The CDR3 is 16 residues long.

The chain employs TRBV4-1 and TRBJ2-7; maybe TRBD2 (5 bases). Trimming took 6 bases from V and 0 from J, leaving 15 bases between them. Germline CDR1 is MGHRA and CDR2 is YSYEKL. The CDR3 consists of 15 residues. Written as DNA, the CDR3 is TGCGCCAGCAGTGAGGGATTGCTGAGCTCCTACGAGCAGTACTTC. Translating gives CASSEGLLSSYEQYF.

The CDR3 DNA reads TGTGCCAGCAGTTTATCAGGGGGGTTGAATGAAAAACTGTTTTTT. This translates into CASSLSGGLNEKLFF. The chain is built from TRBV27 and TRBJ1-4; D is perhaps TRBD1 (6 bases). CDR1 and CDR2 from the germline V gene are MNHEY and SMNVEV (reference sequence). The germline V and J ends were trimmed by 0 bases and 5 bases, with 10 bases remaining between them. CDR3 size: 15 residues.

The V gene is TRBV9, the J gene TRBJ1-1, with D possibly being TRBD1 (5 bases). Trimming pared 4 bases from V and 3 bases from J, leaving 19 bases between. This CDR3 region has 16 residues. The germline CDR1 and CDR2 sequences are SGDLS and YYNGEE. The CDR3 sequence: CASSPSGGVADTEAFF. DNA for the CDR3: TGTGCCAGCAGCCCCAGCGGGGGAGTTGCGGACACTGAAGCTTTCTTT.

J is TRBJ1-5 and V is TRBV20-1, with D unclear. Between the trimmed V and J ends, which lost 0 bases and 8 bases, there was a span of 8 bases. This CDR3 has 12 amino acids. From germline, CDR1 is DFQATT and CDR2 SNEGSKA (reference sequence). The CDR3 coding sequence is TGCAGTGCTAGAGAGGTCAAGGAGCCCCAGCATTTT. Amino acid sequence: CSAREVKEPQHF.

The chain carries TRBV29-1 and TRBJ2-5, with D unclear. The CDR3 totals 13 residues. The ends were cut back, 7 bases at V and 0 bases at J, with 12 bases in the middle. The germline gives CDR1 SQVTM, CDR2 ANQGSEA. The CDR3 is CSAPSGHQETQYF. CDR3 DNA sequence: TGCAGCGCACCCTCGGGTCACCAAGAGACCCAGTACTTC.

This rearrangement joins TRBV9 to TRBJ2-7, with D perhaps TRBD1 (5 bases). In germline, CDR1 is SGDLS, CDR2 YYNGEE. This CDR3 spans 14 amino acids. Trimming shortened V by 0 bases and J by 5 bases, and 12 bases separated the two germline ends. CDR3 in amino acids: CASSVAYRGDEQYF. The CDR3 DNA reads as TGTGCCAGCAGCGTAGCTTATAGGGGTGACGAGCAGTACTTC.

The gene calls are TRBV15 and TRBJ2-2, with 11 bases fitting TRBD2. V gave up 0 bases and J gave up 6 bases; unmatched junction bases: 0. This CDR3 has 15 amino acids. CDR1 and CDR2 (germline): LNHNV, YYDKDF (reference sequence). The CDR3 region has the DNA TGTGCCACCAGCAGAGATAGCGGGGGGGCCGGGGAGCTGTTTTTT. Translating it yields CATSRDSGGAGELFF.

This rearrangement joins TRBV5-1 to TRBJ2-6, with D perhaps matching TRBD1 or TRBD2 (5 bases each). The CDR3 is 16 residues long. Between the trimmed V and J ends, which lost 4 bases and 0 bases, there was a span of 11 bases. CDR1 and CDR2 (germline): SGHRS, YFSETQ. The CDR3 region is CASSRGRSSGANVLTF. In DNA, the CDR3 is TGCGCCAGCAGCCGGGGACGGTCCTCTGGGGCCAACGTCCTGACTTTC.

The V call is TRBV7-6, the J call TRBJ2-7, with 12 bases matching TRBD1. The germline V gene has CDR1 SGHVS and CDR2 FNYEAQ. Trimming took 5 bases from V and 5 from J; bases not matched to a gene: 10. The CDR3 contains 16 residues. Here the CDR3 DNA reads TGTGCCAGCAGCCCCAGGGGGACAGGGGGCTTTCACGAGCAGTACTTC. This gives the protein CASSPRGTGGFHEQYF.

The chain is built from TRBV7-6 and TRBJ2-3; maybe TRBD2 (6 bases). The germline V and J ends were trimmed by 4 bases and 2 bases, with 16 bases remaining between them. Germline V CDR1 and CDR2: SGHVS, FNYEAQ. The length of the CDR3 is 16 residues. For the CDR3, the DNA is TGTGCCAGCAGCTCCTCATGGGGCGGGGTCACAGATACGCAGTATTTT. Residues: CASSSSWGGVTDTQYF. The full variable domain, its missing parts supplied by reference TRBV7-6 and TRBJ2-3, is GAGVSQSPRYKVTKRGQDVALRCDPISGHVSLYWYRQALGQGPEFLTYFNYEAQQDKSGLPNDRFSAERPEGSISTLTIQRTEQRDSAMYRCASSSSWGGVTDTQYFGPGTRLTVL.

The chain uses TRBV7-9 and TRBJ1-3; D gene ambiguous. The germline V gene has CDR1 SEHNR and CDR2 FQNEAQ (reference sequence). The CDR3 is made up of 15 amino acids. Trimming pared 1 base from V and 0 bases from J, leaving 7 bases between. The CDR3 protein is CASSLGPVSGNTIYF. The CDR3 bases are TGTGCCAGCAGCTTAGGGCCCGTCTCTGGAAACACCATATATTTT.

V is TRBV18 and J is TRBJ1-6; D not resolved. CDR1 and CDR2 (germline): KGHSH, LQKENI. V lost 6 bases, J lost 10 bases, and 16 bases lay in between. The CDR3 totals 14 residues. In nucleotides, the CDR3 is TGTGCCAGCTCCCACTCTCCGGGGAACTCACCCCTCCACTTT. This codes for CASSHSPGNSPLHF.

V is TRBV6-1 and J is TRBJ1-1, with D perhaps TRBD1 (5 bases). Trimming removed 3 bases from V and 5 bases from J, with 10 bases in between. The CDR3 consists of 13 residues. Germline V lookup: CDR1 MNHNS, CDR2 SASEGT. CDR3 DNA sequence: TGTGCCAGCAGTGATTACAAGGGGACTGAAGCTTTCTTT. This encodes CASSDYKGTEAFF.

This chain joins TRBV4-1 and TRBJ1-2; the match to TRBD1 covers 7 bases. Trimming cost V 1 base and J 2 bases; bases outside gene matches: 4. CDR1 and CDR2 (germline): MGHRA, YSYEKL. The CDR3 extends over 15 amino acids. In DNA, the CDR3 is TGCGCCAGCAGCCAAGCAGCAGGGGGGAACTATGGCTACACCTTC. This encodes CASSQAAGGNYGYTF.

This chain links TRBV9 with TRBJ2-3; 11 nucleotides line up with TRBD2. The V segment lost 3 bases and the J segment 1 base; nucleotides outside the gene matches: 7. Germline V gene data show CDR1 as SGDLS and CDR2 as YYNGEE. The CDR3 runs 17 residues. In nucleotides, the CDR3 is TGTGCCAGCAGCGCCGGGCTAGCGGGGGGCGGCACAGATACGCAGTATTTT. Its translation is CASSAGLAGGGTDTQYF.

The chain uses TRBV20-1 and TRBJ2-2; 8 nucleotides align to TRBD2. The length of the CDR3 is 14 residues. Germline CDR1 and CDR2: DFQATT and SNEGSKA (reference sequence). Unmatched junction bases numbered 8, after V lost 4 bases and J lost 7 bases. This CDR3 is CSANGRGGGGELFF. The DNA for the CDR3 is TGCAGTGCTAACGGCCGGGGGGGAGGCGGGGAGCTGTTTTTT.

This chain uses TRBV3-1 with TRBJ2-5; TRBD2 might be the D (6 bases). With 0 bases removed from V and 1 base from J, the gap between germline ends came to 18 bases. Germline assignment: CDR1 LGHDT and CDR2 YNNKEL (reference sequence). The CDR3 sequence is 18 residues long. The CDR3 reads CASSQEPPGGGAQETQYF. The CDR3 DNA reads TGTGCCAGCAGCCAAGAACCGCCCGGCGGCGGGGCCCAAGAGACCCAGTACTTC.

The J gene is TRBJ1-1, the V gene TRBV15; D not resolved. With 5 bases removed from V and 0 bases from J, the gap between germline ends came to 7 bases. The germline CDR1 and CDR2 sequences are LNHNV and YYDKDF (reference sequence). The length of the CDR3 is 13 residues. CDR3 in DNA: TGTGCCACCAGCGGAACGGTGAACACTGAAGCTTTCTTT. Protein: CATSGTVNTEAFF.

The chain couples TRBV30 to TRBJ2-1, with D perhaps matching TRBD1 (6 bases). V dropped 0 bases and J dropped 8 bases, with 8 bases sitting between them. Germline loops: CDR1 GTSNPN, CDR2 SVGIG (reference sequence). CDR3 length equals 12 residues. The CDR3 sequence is CAWSVSGDEQFF. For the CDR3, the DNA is TGTGCCTGGAGTGTCTCAGGGGATGAGCAGTTCTTC.

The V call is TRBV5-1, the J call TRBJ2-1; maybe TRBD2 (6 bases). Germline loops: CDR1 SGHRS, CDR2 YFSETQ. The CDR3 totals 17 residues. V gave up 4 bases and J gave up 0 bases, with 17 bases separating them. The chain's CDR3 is CASSPYGGTSSYNEQFF. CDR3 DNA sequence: TGCGCCAGCAGCCCGTACGGGGGTACTTCCTCCTACAATGAGCAGTTCTTC.

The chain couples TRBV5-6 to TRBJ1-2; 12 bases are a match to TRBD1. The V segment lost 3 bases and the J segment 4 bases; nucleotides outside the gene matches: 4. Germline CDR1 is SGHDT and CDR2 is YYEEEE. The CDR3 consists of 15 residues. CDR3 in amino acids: CASSYGTGGSYGYTF. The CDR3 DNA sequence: TGTGCCAGCAGCTATGGGACAGGGGGCTCCTATGGCTACACCTTC.

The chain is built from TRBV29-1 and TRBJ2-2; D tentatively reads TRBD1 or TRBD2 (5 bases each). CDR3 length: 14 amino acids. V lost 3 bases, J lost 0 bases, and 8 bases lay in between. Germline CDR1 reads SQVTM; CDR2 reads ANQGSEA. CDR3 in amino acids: CSVEGVTNTGELFF. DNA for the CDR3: TGCAGCGTTGAGGGGGTTACGAACACCGGGGAGCTGTTTTTT.

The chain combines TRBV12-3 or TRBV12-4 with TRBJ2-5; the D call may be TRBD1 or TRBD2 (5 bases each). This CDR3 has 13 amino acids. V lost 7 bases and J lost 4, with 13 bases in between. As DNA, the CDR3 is TGTGCCAGCACCCCGGGACCAGGAGAGACCCAGTACTTC. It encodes CASTPGPGETQYF.

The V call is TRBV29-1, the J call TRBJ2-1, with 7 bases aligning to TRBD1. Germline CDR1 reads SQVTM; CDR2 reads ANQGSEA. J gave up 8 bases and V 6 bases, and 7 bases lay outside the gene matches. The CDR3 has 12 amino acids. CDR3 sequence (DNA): TGCAGCGTCGAGGACAGGATACATGAGCAGTTCTTC. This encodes CSVEDRIHEQFF.

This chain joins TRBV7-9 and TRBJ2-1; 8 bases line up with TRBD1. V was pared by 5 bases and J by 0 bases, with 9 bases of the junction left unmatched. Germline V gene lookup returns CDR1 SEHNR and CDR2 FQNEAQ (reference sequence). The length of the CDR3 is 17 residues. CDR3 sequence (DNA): TGTGCCAGCAGCCCACGGACAGGGATTAGCTCCTACAATGAGCAGTTCTTC. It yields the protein CASSPRTGISSYNEQFF.

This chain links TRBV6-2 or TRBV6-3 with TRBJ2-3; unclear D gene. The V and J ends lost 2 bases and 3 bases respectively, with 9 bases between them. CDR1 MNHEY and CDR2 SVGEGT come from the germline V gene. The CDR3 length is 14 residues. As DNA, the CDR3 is TGTGCCAGCAGTTACGAGGATATGACAGATACGCAGTATTTT. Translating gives CASSYEDMTDTQYF.